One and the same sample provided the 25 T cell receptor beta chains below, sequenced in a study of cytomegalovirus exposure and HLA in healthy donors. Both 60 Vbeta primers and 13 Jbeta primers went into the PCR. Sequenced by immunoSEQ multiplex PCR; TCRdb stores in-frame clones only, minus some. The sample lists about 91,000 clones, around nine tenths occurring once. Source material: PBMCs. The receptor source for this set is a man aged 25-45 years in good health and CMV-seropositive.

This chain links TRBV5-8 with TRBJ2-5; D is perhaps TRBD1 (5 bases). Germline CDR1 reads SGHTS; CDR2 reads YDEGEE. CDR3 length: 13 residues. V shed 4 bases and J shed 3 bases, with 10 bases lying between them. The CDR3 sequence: CASSHLTEETQYF. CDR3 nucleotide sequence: TGTGCCAGCAGCCATCTGACAGAAGAGACCCAGTACTTC.

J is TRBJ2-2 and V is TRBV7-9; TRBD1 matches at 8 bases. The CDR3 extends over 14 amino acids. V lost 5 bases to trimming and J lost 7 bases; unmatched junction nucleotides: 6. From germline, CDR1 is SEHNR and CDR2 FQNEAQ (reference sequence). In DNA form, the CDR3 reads TGTGCCAGCAGCGTCCGACAGGGGATCGGGGAGCTGTTTTTT. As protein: CASSVRQGIGELFF.

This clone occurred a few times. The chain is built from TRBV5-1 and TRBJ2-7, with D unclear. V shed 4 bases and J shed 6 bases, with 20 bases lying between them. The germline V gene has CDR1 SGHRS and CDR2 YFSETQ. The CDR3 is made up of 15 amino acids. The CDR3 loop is CASSRPLGDSPEQYF. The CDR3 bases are TGCGCCAGCAGCCGCCCCTTAGGAGACTCCCCCGAGCAGTACTTC.

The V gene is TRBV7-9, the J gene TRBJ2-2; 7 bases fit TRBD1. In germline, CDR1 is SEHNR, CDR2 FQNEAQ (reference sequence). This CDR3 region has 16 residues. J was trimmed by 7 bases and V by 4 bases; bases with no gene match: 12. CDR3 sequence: CASSWPGTAAGGELFF. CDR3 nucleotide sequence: TGTGCCAGCAGCTGGCCCGGGACAGCGGCCGGCGGGGAGCTGTTTTTT. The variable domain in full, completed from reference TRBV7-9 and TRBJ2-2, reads DTGVSQNPRHKITKRGQNVTFRCDPISEHNRLYWYRQTLGQGPEFLTYFQNEAQLEKSRLLSDRFSAERPKGSFSTLEIQRTEQGDSAMYLCASSWPGTAAGGELFFGEGSRLTVL.

CDR3: CASSFGAGTGVGYTF. Written as DNA, the CDR3 is TGTGCCAGCAGCTTTGGGGCCGGGACAGGGGTCGGCTACACCTTC. The chain recombines TRBV7-9 with TRBJ1-2, with TRBD1 matching 10 bases. V was clipped by 3 bases and J by 8 bases; unmatched bases: 9. Germline CDR1 is SEHNR and CDR2 is FQNEAQ (reference sequence). CDR3 length equals 15 residues.

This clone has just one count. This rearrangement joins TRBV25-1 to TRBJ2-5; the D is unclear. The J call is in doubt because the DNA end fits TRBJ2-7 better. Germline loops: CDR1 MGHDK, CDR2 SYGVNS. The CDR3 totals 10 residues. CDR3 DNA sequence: TGTGCCAGCAGTGGGTACGAGCAGTACTTC. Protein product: CASSGYEQYF.

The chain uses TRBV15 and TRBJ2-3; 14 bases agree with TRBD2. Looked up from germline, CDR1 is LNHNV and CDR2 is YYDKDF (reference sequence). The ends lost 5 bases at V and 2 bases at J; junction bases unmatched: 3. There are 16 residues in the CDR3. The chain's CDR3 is CATSVGLAGDTDTQYF. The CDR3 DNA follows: TGTGCCACCAGCGTGGGACTAGCGGGAGACACAGATACGCAGTATTTT.

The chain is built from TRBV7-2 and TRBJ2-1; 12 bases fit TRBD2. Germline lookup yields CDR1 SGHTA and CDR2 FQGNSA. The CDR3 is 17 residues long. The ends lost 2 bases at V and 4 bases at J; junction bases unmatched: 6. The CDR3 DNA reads TGTGCCAGCAGCTTATCGACTAGCGGGAGCCTATACAATGAGCAGTTCTTC. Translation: CASSLSTSGSLYNEQFF.

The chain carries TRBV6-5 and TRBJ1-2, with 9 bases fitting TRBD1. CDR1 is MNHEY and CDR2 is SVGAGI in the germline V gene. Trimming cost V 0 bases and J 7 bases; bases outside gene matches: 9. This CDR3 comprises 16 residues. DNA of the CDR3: TGTGCCAGCAGTTACTCGATGGCGGGACAGGGCGGTGGCTACACCTTC. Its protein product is CASSYSMAGQGGGYTF.

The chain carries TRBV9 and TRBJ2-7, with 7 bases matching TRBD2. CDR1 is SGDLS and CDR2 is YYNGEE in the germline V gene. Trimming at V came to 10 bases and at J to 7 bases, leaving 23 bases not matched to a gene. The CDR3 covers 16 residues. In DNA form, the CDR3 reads TGTGCCCCCAGGTTTAGCGGGCTCGTCAGGTCTAGGGAGCAGTACTTC. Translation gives CAPRFSGLVRSREQYF. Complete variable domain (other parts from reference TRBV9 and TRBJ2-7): DSGVTQTPKHLITATGQRVTLRCSPRSGDLSVYWYQQSLDQGLQFLIQYYNGEERAKGNILERFSAQQFPDLHSELNLSSLELGDSALYFCAPRFSGLVRSREQYFGPGTRLTVT.

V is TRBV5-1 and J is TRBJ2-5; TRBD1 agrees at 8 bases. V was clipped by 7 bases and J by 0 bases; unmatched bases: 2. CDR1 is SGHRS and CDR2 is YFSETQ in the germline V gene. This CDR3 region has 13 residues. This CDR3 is CASSQGDQETQYF. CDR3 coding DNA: TGCGCCAGCTCACAGGGGGACCAAGAGACCCAGTACTTC.

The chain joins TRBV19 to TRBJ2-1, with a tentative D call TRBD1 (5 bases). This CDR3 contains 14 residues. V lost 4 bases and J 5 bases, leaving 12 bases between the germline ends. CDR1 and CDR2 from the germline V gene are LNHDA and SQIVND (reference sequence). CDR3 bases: TGTGCCAGTAGTACTCGTATACAGGACAATGAGCAGTTCTTC. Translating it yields CASSTRIQDNEQFF.

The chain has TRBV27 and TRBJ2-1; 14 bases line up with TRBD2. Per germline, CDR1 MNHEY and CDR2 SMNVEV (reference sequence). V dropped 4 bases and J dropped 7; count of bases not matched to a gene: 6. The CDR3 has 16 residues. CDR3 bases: TGTGCCAGCAGTTCCTTCTGGACTAGCGGGAGGAATGAGCAGTTCTTC. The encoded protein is CASSSFWTSGRNEQFF.

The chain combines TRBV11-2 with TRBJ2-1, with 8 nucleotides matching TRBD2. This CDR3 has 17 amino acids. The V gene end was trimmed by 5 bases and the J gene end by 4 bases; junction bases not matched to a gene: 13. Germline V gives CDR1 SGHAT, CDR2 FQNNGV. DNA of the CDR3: TGTGCCAGCAGCCTCAAGATTGAAGCGGGGGCGTACAATGAGCAGTTCTTC. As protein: CASSLKIEAGAYNEQFF.

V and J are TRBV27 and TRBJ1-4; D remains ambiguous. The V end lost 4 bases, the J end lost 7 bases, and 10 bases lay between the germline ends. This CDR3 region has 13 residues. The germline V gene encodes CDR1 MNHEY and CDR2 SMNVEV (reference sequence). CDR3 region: CASSSREGEKLFF. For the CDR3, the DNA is TGTGCCAGCAGTTCGAGGGAAGGTGAAAAACTGTTTTTT.

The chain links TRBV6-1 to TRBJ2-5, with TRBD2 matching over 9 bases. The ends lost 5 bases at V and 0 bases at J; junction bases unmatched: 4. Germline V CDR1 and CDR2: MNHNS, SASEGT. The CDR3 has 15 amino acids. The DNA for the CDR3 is TGTGCCAGCAGTAGGACTAGCGCCTACCAAGAGACCCAGTACTTC. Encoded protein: CASSRTSAYQETQYF.

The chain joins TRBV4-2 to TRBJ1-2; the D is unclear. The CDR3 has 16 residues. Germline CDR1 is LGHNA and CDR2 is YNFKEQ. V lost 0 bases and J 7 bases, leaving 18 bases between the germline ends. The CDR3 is CASSQDLRQDAAGYTF. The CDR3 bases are TGTGCCAGCAGCCAAGATCTTAGACAAGACGCAGCTGGCTACACCTTC.

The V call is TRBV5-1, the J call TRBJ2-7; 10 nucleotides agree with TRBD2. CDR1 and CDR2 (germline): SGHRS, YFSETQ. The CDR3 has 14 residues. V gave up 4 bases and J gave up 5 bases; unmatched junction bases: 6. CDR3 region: CASSPGLASHEQYF. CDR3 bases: TGCGCCAGCAGCCCGGGACTAGCGAGCCACGAGCAGTACTTC.

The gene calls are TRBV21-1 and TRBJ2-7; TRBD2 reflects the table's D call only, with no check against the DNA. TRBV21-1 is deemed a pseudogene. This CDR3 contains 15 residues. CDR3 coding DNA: TGTGCCAGCAGCACACCGGGACTAGCGGGACCCGAGCAGTACTTC. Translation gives CASSTPGLAGPEQYF.

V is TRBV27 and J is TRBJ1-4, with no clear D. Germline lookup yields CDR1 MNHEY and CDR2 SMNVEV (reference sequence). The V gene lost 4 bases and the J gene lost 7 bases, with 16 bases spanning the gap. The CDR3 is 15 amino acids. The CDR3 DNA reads TGTGCCAGCAGTTCCCTCCCCGGGAGTGGTGAAAAACTGTTTTTT. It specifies CASSSLPGSGEKLFF.

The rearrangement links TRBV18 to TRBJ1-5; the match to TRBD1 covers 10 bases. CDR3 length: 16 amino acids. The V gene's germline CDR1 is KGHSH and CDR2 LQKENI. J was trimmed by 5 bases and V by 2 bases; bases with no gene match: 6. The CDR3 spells CASSPIAGTGDQPQHF. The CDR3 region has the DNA TGTGCCAGCTCACCAATAGCCGGGACAGGGGATCAGCCCCAGCATTTT.

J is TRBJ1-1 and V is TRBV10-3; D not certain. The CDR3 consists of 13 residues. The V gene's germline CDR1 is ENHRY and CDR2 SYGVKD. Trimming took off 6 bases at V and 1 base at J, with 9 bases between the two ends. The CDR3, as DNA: TGTGCCATCAGGGAACAGCAGAACACTGAAGCTTTCTTT. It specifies CAIREQQNTEAFF.

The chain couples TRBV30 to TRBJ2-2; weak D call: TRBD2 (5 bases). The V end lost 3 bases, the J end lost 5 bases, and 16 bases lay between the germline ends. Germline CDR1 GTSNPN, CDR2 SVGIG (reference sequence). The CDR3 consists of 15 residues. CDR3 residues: CAWRSADRRTGELFF. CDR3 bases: TGTGCCTGGAGGTCAGCGGACCGGAGGACCGGGGAGCTGTTTTTT.

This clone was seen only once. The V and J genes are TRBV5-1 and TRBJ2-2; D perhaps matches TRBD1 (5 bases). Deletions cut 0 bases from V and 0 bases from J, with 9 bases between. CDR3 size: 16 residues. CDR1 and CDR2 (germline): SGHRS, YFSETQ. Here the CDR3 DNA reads TGCGCCAGCAGCTTGGCCGCGACAGCGAACACCGGGGAGCTGTTTTTT. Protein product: CASSLAATANTGELFF.

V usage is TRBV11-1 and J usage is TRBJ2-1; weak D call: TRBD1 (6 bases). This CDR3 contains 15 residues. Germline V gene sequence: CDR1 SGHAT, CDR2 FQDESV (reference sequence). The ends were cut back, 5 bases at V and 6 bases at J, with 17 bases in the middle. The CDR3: CASSVRDKSLNEQFF. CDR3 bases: TGTGCCAGCAGCGTCCGGGACAAGAGCCTCAATGAGCAGTTCTTC.